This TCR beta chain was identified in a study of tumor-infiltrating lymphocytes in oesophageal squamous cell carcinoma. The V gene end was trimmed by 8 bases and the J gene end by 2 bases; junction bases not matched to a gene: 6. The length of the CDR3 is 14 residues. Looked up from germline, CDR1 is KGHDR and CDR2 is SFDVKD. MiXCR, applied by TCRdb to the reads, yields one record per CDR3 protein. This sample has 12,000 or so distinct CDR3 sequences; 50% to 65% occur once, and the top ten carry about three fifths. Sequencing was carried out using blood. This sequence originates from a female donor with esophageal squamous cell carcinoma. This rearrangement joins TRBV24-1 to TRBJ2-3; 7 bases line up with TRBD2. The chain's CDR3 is CATTPSGSTDTQYF. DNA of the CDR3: TGTGCCACCACGCCTAGCGGATCCACAGATACGCAGTATTTT.